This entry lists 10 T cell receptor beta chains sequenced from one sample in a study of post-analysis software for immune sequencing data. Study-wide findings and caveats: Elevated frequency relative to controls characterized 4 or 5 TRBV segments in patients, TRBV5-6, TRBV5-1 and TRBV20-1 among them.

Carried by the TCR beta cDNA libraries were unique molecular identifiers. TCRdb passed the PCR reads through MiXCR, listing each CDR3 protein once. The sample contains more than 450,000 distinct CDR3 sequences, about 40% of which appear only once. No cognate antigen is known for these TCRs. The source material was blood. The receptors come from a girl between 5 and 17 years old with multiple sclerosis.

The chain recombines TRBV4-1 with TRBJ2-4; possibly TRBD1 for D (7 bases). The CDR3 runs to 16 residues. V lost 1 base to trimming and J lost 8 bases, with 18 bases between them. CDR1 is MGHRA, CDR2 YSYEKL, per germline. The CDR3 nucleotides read TGCGCCAGCAGCCAAGCTAGCAGGGGGGCGTCAGACATTCAGTACTTC. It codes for CASSQASRGASDIQYF.

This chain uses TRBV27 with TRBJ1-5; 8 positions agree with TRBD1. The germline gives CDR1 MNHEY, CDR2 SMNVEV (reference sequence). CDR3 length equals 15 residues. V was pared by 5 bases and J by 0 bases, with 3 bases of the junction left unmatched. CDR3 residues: CASSAQGGSNQPQHF. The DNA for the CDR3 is TGTGCCAGCAGTGCACAGGGGGGTAGCAATCAGCCCCAGCATTTT.

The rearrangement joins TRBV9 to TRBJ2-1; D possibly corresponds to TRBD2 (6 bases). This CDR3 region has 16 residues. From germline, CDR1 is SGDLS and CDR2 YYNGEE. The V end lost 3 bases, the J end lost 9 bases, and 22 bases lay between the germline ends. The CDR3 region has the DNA TGTGCCAGCAGCGGGTCGGGGGAACGGGAGAACCTTGAGCAGTTCTTC. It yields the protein CASSGSGERENLEQFF.

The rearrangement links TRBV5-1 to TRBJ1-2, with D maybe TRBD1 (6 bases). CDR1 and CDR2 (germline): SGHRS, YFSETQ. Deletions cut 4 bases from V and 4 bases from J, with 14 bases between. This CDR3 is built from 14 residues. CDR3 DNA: TGCGCCAGCAGCGCGTTCGGGGGGGCCTATGGCTACACCTTC. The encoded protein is CASSAFGGAYGYTF. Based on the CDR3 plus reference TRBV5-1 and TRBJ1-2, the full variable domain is KAGVTQTPRYLIKTRGQQVTLSCSPISGHRSVSWYQQTPGQGLQFLFEYFSETQRNKGNFPGRFSGRQFSNSRSEMNVSTLELGDSALYLCASSAFGGAYGYTFGSGTRLTVV.

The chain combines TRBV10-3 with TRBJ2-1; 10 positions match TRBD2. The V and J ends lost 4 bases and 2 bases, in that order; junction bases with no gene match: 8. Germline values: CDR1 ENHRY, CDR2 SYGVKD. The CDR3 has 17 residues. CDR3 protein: CAISAASGSGPYNEQFF. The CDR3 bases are TGTGCCATCAGTGCCGCTAGCGGGAGTGGGCCCTACAATGAGCAGTTCTTC.

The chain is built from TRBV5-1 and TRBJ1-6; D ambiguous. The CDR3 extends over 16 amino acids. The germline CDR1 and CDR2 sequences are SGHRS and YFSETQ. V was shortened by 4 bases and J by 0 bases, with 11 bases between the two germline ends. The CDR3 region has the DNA TGCGCCAGCAGCCGCGTAAGGAGCTCCTATAATTCACCCCTCCACTTT. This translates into CASSRVRSSYNSPLHF.

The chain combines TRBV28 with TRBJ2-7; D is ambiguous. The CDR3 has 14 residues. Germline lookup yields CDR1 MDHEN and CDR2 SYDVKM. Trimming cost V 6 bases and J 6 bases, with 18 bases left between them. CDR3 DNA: TGTGCCAGCAGGACTGACACCCCCAGGCTCGAGCAGTACTTC. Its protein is CASRTDTPRLEQYF. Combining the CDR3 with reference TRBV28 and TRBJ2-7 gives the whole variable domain DVKVTQSSRYLVKRTGEKVFLECVQDMDHENMFWYRQDPGLGLRLIYFSYDVKMKEKGDIPEGYSVSREKKERFSLILESASTNQTSMYLCASRTDTPRLEQYFGPGTRLTVT.

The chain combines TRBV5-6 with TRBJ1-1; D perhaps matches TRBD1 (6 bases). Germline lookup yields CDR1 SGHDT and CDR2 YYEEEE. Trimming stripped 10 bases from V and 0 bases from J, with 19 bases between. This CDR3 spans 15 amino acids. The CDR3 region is CAGKSTGHLNTEAFF. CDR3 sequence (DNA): TGTGCCGGCAAATCTACGGGACACCTGAACACTGAAGCTTTCTTT.

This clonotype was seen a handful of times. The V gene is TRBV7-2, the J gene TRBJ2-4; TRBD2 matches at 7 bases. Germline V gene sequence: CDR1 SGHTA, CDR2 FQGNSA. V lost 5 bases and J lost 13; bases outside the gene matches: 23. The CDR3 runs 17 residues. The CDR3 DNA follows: TGTGCCAGCAGCCTTGTGGGGGGTCTAGCGGAACCTACGGGGCAGTACTTC. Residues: CASSLVGGLAEPTGQYF. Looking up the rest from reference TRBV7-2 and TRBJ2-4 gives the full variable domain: GAGVSQSPSNKVTEKGKDVELRCDPISGHTALYWYRQSLGQGLEFLIYFQGNSAPDKSGLPSDRFSAERTGGSVSTLTIQRTQQEDSAVYLCASSLVGGLAEPTGQYFGAGTRLSVL.

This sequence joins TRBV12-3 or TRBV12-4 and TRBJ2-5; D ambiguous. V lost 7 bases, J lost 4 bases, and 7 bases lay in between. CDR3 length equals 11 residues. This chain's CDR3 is CASTQSETQYF. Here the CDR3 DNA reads TGTGCCAGCACCCAGTCAGAGACCCAGTACTTC.